The rows below give T cell receptor beta chains drawn from one sample of a study of blood T cell repertoires in COVID-19. Some clones are missing from TCRdb's copy, which holds only in-frame ones; the method was immunoSEQ multiplex PCR. The repertoire holds roughly 120,000 clones, with roughly 85% as singletons. The sample comprised peripheral blood. The receptors originated from a woman aged 60-75 years with COVID-19, enrolled during active disease. Both conserved end residues are part of each CDR3. A D gene is named only where the DNA matches it firmly. Clone size is given for some rows only: seen once, a few or many times, or a class if the clone is expanded.

V	size	J	D	CDR3	DNA
TRBV5-4	.	TRBJ1-1	.	CASSLVAGRYDTEAFF	TGTGCCAGCAGCTTGGTGGCAGGGAGGTATGACACTGAAGCTTTCTTT
TRBV4-3	.	TRBJ1-2	TRBD1	CASSQTGQSDGYTF	TGCGCCAGCAGCCAGACGGGACAGTCCGATGGCTACACCTTC
TRBV10-3	.	TRBJ2-7	TRBD2	CAISESGGENYEQYF	TGTGCCATCAGTGAGTCCGGGGGGGAAAACTACGAGCAGTACTTC
TRBV9	.	TRBJ1-2	TRBD1	CASSVAQGQSNYGYTF	TGTGCCAGCAGCGTAGCCCAGGGACAGTCGAACTATGGCTACACCTTC
TRBV9	.	TRBJ1-2	.	CASSASHYGYTF	TGTGCCAGCAGCGCCTCTCACTATGGCTACACCTTC
TRBV19	.	TRBJ2-5	TRBD2	CASSIGGALQETQYF	TGTGCCAGTAGTATCGGGGGGGCACTACAAGAGACCCAGTACTTC
TRBV4-1	.	TRBJ2-1	TRBD2	CASSLDWVAGGNEQFF	TGCGCCAGCAGCCTAGATTGGGTAGCGGGGGGGAATGAGCAGTTCTTC
TRBV5-1	.	TRBJ1-2	TRBD1	CASSPGQGPYGYTF	TGCGCCAGCAGCCCGGGACAGGGACCTTATGGCTACACCTTC
TRBV10-2	.	TRBJ1-4	TRBD1	CASSEDREDEKLFF	TGCGCCAGCAGTGAGGACAGGGAGGATGAAAAACTGTTTTTT
TRBV14	.	TRBJ2-7	.	CASSQGRGYRYEQYF	TGTGCCAGCAGCCAAGGCCGGGGGTATAGATACGAGCAGTACTTC
TRBV7-9	.	TRBJ2-2	TRBD1	CASSEGQGGAGELFF	TGTGCCAGCAGCGAGGGACAGGGAGGAGCCGGGGAGCTGTTTTTT
TRBV6-5	.	TRBJ2-1	TRBD2	CASSRLGGGYNEQFF	TGTGCCAGCAGTAGATTGGGGGGGGGTTACAATGAGCAGTTCTTC
TRBV6-2/TRBV6-3	once	TRBJ2-7	.	CASSPRQDSFYEQYF	TGTGCCAGCAGTCCCCGACAGGACTCCTTCTACGAGCAGTACTTC
TRBV9	.	TRBJ2-7	.	CASSVDQQGYEQYF	TGTGCCAGCAGCGTAGACCAACAGGGTTACGAGCAGTACTTC
TRBV27	few	TRBJ2-3	TRBD1	CASSLKAGGPDTQYF	TGTGCCAGCAGTTTAAAGGCAGGGGGTCCAGATACGCAGTATTTT
TRBV15	.	TRBJ1-5	.	CATSRDRGIQPQHF	TGTGCCACCAGCCGGGATAGGGGGATACAGCCCCAGCATTTT
TRBV19	few	TRBJ1-1	TRBD1	CASRTPQGWTEAFF	TGTGCCAGCCGAACCCCACAGGGGTGGACTGAAGCTTTCTTT
TRBV9	.	TRBJ1-3	.	CASSSNPRGSGNTIYF	TGTGCCAGCAGCTCGAATCCCAGGGGCTCTGGAAACACCATATATTTT
TRBV5-6	.	TRBJ2-1	TRBD2	CASSPPLPLADYNEQFF	TGTGCCAGCAGCCCACCGCTACCCCTAGCGGATTACAATGAGCAGTTCTTC
TRBV13	.	TRBJ2-5	TRBD2	CASSLGKPLAGGETQYF	TGTGCCAGCAGCTTAGGCAAACCCCTAGCGGGGGGGGAGACCCAGTACTTC
TRBV5-1	.	TRBJ1-6	TRBD1	CASSQLGSQGDNSPLHF	TGCGCCAGCAGCCAATTGGGCTCACAGGGGGATAATTCACCCCTCCACTTT
TRBV2	few	TRBJ1-5	.	CASSETDNSNQPQHF	TGTGCCAGCAGTGAAACTGATAATAGCAATCAGCCCCAGCATTTT
TRBV29-1	.	TRBJ2-2	.	CSVQDLRGGTGELFF	TGCAGCGTCCAGGATCTGAGAGGGGGTACCGGGGAGCTGTTTTTT